The source of this T cell receptor (beta chain) is a study of blood T cell repertoires in COVID-19. For the study at large: Some COVID-19 samples were acute and others convalescent; all came from the United States, Italy and Spain.

Method: immunoSEQ multiplex PCR; TCRdb's copy keeps in-frame clones and lacks some. The table shows roughly 260,000 clones, with approximately 79% occurring only once. CDR3 size: 14 residues. V gave up 5 bases and J gave up 6 bases; unmatched junction bases: 7. CDR1 and CDR2 from the germline V gene are MNHEY and SVGAGI. This rearrangement joins TRBV6-5 to TRBJ1-2, with 9 bases fitting TRBD1. This receptor was obtained from a woman over 75 with active or convalescent COVID-19. Material for sequencing was peripheral blood. The DNA of the CDR3 is TGTGCCAGCAGTACCCCGGGACAGGGCCATGGCTACACCTTC. This encodes CASSTPGQGHGYTF.